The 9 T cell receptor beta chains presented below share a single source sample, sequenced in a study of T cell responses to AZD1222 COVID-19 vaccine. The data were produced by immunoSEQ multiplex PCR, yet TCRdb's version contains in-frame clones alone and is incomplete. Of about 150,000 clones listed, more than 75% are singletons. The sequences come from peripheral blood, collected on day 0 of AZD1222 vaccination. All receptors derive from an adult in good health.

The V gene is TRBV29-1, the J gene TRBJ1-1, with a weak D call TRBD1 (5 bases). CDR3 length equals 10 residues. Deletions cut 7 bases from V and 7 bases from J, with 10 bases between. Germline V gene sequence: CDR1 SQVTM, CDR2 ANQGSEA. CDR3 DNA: TGCAGCGGCCTCCAGGGTGAAGCTTTCTTT. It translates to CSGLQGEAFF.

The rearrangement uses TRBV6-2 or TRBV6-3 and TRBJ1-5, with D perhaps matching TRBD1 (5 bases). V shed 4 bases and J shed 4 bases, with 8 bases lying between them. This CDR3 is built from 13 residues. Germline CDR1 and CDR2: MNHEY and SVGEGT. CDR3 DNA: TGTGCCAGCAGTTTTAGACAGAATCAGCCCCAGCATTTT. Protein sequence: CASSFRQNQPQHF.

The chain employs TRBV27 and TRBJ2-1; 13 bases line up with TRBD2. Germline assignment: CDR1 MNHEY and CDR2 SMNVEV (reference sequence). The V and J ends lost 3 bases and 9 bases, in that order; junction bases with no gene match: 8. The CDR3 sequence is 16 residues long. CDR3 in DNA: TGTGCCAGCAGTTTGATACTAGCGGGAGGGCCCGGTGAGCAGTTCTTC. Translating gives CASSLILAGGPGEQFF.

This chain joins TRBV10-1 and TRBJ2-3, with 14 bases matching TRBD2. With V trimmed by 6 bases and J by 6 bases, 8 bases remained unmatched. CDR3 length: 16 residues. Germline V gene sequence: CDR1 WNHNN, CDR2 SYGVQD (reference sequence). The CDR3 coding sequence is TGCGCCAGCAGCCACGGACTAGCGGGAGGAGGTGATACGCAGTATTTT. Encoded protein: CASSHGLAGGGDTQYF.

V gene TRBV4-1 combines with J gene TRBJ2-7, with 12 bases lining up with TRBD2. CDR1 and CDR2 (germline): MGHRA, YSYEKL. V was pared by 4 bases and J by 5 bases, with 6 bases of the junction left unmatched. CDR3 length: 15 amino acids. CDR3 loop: CASSRARTSGDEQYF. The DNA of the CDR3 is TGCGCCAGCAGCCGCGCCAGGACTAGCGGGGACGAGCAGTACTTC.

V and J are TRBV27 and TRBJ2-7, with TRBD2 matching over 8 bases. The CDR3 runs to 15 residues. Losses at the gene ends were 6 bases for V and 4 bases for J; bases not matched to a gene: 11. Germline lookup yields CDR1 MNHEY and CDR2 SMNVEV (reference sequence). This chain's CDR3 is CASRPGTSKSYEQYF. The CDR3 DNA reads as TGTGCCAGCAGGCCCGGGACTAGTAAATCGTACGAGCAGTACTTC.

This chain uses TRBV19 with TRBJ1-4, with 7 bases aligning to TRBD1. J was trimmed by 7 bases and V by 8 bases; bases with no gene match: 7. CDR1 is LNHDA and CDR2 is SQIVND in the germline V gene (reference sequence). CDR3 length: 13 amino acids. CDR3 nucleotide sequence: TGTGCCAGTCGACAGGGAGGGGCTGAAAAACTGTTTTTT. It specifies CASRQGGAEKLFF.

CDR3 residues: CASSYPSGRADTGELFF. The CDR3 region has the DNA TGTGCCAGCAGTTACCCTAGCGGGAGGGCCGACACCGGGGAGCTGTTTTTT. This chain links TRBV6-2 or TRBV6-3 with TRBJ2-2; 12 bases match TRBD2. This CDR3 spans 17 amino acids. The V gene end was trimmed by 2 bases and the J gene end by 3 bases; junction bases not matched to a gene: 4. Germline V lookup: CDR1 MNHEY, CDR2 SVGEGT.

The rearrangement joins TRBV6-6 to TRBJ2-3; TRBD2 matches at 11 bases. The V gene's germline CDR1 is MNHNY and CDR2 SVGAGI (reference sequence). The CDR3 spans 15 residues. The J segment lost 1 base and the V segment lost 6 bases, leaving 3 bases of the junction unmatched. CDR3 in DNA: TGTGCCAGCAGACTTAGCGGGAGGGGCACAGATACGCAGTATTTT. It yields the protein CASRLSGRGTDTQYF.